A selection of T cell receptor beta chains follows, all from one sample in a study of early T cells in non-severe SARS-CoV-2 infection. MiXCR, applied by TCRdb to the 5' RACE reads, yields one record per CDR3 protein. The sample lists fewer than 80,000 distinct CDR3 sequences, 9.5% occurring once. Sequencing input: whole blood. The receptors were gathered from an adult who was a healthcare worker with PCR-confirmed SARS-CoV-2 infection or an uninfected control (not recorded which). Each CDR3 is given with its conserved first and last residue. A D gene is named only where the DNA matches it firmly. For some rows the clone size is stated as once, few or many, or as a class when expanded; others skip it.

many	-	TRBV20-1	TRBJ2-7	TGCAGTGCTAGAGATCCTTCGGCAACCTACGAGCAGTACTTC	CSARDPSATYEQYF
few	TRBD1	TRBV7-2	TRBJ1-2	TGTGCCAGCAGCTTGGGGACAGGGTCTGGCTACACCTTC	CASSLGTGSGYTF
many	-	TRBV7-2	TRBJ2-3	TGTGCCAGCAGCCTCCGACAGAACACAGATACGCAGTATTTT	CASSLRQNTDTQYF
few	-	TRBV2	TRBJ2-3	TGTGCCAGCATCATAGGGTTTCCAGATACGCAGTATTTT	CASIIGFPDTQYF
few	-	TRBV7-9	TRBJ2-3	TGTGCCAGCAGCGATAATAGGGCCTCAGATACGCAGTATTTT	CASSDNRASDTQYF
-	-	TRBV7-2	TRBJ2-7	TGTGCCAGCAGCGAATTGAACTACGAGCAGTACTTC	CASSELNYEQYF
-	TRBD1	TRBV4-2	TRBJ1-6	TGTGCCAGCAGCCAAGTACAGGGGGCAGAGAATTCACCCCTCCACTTT	CASSQVQGAENSPLHF
few	-	TRBV2	TRBJ2-2	TGTGCCAGCAGTCCAACGGGGTCCGGGGAGCTGTTTTTT	CASSPTGSGELFF
many	-	TRBV10-3	TRBJ2-3	TGTGCCATCAGCCCTAGCGATAGCACAGATACGCAGTATTTT	CAISPSDSTDTQYF
many	-	TRBV24-1	TRBJ2-2	TGTGCCACTGAGGACGGGGGCGCTTTCCCCGGGGAGCTGTTTTTT	CATEDGGAFPGELFF
many	TRBD1	TRBV5-4	TRBJ1-2	TGTGCCAGCAGCCGGGACAGTGACCAGTCGGATGGCTACACCTTC	CASSRDSDQSDGYTF
many	-	TRBV7-3	TRBJ2-3	TGTGCCAGCAGCCTACAGGGGGGGATCGCAGATACGCAGTATTTT	CASSLQGGIADTQYF
few	-	TRBV6-6	TRBJ1-1	TGTGCCAGCAGTTACCCGGCAGGGAACACTGAAGCTTTCTTT	CASSYPAGNTEAFF
few	-	TRBV20-1	TRBJ2-7	TGCAGTGCTAAGGGTAGCGGTTTCTCCTACGAGCAGTACTTC	CSAKGSGFSYEQYF
many	TRBD2	TRBV12-3/TRBV12-4	TRBJ2-4	TGTGCCAGCAGTTTTGCACTGGGGGGGAAAAACATTCAGTACTTC	CASSFALGGKNIQYF
few	TRBD2	TRBV7-3	TRBJ2-1	TGTGCCAGCAGCTCGTCCGGGGGGAAAGATGAGCAGTTCTTC	CASSSSGGKDEQFF
many	TRBD2	TRBV19	TRBJ2-1	TGTGCCAGTAGTGAAATAGCGGGAGGCTACAATGAGCAGTTCTTC	CASSEIAGGYNEQFF
-	-	TRBV7-9	TRBJ1-4	TGTGCCAGCAGCTTCGGCAGGAACGGTGAAAAACTGTTTTTT	CASSFGRNGEKLFF
many	-	TRBV6-1	TRBJ2-5	TGTGCCAGCAGTGAATTGACAGATCAAGAGACCCAGTACTTC	CASSELTDQETQYF
-	TRBD1	TRBV11-2	TRBJ1-3	TGTGCCAGCAGCTTATATAGTCCGGCAGGGGGCTTTTTATATTCGTCTGGAAACACCATATATTTT	CASSLYSPAGGFLYSSGNTIYF
many	TRBD2	TRBV20-1	TRBJ2-1	TGCAGTGCCACCCGCGGGCTAGCGGGAGAAAATGAGCAGTTCTTC	CSATRGLAGENEQFF
-	-	TRBV20-1	TRBJ2-3	TGCAGTGCTAGAGCCCTGGGGGATACGCAGTATTTT	CSARALGDTQYF
-	-	TRBV29-1	TRBJ2-3	TGCAGCGTTGAGGGGAGCACAGATACGCAGTATTTT	CSVEGSTDTQYF
few	TRBD1	TRBV4-3	TRBJ2-1	TGCGCCAGCAGCCAAACCACAGGGGGCTTGGTAAATGAGCAGTTCTTC	CASSQTTGGLVNEQFF
-	-	TRBV7-9	TRBJ2-1	TGTGCCAGCAGCTTAGGGCGCAATGAGCAGTTCTTC	CASSLGRNEQFF
many	-	TRBV29-1	TRBJ1-2	TGCAGCGTTGAGGTCGGGAGCTATGGCTACACCTTC	CSVEVGSYGYTF
few	-	TRBV10-2	TRBJ1-5	TGCGCCAGCAGTGGGCATCACAATCAGCCCCAGCATTTT	CASSGHHNQPQHF
many	TRBD2	TRBV19	TRBJ2-3	TGTGCCAGTAGTCGATGGACTAGCGGGGAATATGGAGATACGCAGTATTTT	CASSRWTSGEYGDTQYF
many	-	TRBV30	TRBJ1-1	TGTGCCTGGAGTGCACTATCGATGCAGGGAATGGAGTGGGCTTTCTTT	CAWSALSMQGMEWAFF
-	-	TRBV30	TRBJ1-5	TGTGCCTGGAGTGGGGGAGACAACTACAATCAGCCCCAGCATTTT	CAWSGGDNYNQPQHF
-	TRBD2	TRBV28	TRBJ2-1	TGTGCCAGCAGTTATCCGGGACTAGCGGGAGGGGTACAGTTCTTC	CASSYPGLAGGVQFF
few	TRBD1	TRBV4-1	TRBJ2-7	TGCGCCAGCAGCCAAGGAGACAGGGGCTACGAGCAGTACTTC	CASSQGDRGYEQYF
many	-	TRBV7-2	TRBJ2-3	TGTGCCAGCAGCCTACAGTTAAGCACAGATACGCAGTATTTT	CASSLQLSTDTQYF
-	TRBD1	TRBV9	TRBJ1-6	TGTGCCAGCAGCCCGGACAGGGAACGTATTTCACCCCTCCACTTT	CASSPDRERISPLHF
-	TRBD2	TRBV13	TRBJ2-7	TGTGCCAGCGAAGGACTAGCGACCCACGAGCAGTACTTC	CASEGLATHEQYF
few	-	TRBV11-3	TRBJ2-5	TGTGCCAGCAGCCCTAGAGAGGGTCGGACCCAGTACTTC	CASSPREGRTQYF
-	-	TRBV21-1	TRBJ2-7	TGTGCCAGCAGCCAAAGAGCCGAGGCGGAACGCTACGAGCAGTACTTC	CASSQRAEAERYEQYF
many	TRBD1	TRBV29-1	TRBJ2-3	TGCAGCGTTGCCGCAGGGGGCGAAGATACGCAGTATTTT	CSVAAGGEDTQYF
few	TRBD1	TRBV24-1	TRBJ2-1	TGTGCCACCAGTGATAACGGACAGGCCTACAGGAATGAGCAGTTCTTC	CATSDNGQAYRNEQFF
many	TRBD2	TRBV14	TRBJ2-1	TGTGCCAGCAGCCAATTACTAGCGGGGGGGCACTATGAGCAGTTCTTC	CASSQLLAGGHYEQFF
many	-	TRBV28	TRBJ2-7	TGTGCCAGCAGTTTGGAGGCCGAGCACTACGAGCAGTACTTC	CASSLEAEHYEQYF
-	-	TRBV29-1	TRBJ2-2	TGCAGCGTTGAAGATTTTAAGGGCCTACAGGGAGCCGGGGAGCTGTTTTTT	CSVEDFKGLQGAGELFF
few	-	TRBV10-3	TRBJ2-7	TGTGCCATCAGTGACGGGACTTCCCACGACGAGCAGTACTTC	CAISDGTSHDEQYF
many	TRBD1	TRBV20-1	TRBJ1-1	TGCAGTGCCACGACAGGGGGGGACACTGAAGCTTTCTTT	CSATTGGDTEAFF
-	-	TRBV29-1	TRBJ2-1	TGCAGCGTTTGTGCGAGCTCCTACAATGAGCAGTTCTTC	CSVCASSYNEQFF
many	-	TRBV5-1	TRBJ2-1	TGCGCCAGCAGCTTGTCGGATAGCAGCTCCTACAATGAGCAGTTCTTC	CASSLSDSSSYNEQFF
medium-sized	-	TRBV4-1	TRBJ1-1	TGCGCCAGCAACACAGGGAACACTGAAGCTTTCTTT	CASNTGNTEAFF
many	-	TRBV2	TRBJ1-1	TGTGCCAGTTACAGGAACACTGAAGCTTTCTTT	CASYRNTEAFF
many	-	TRBV11-1	TRBJ2-3	TGTGCCAGCAGCCACGAATCAGCACTACCGGATACGCAGTATTTT	CASSHESALPDTQYF